This T cell receptor beta chain was sequenced for a study of cytomegalovirus exposure and HLA in healthy donors. Primers: 60 Vbeta forward and 13 Jbeta reverse. The assay was immunoSEQ multiplex PCR, and TCRdb's table has in-frame clones only and misses some. The sample gives 170,000 or so clones, roughly three quarters of which show up once; 13% is in the top ten. Germline CDR1 and CDR2: SNHLY and FYNNEI. The CDR3 totals 14 residues. V was shortened by 6 bases and J by 4 bases, with 16 bases between the two germline ends. General observations from the study: DRB1 showed the most TCR associations and HLA-C the fewest in a later analysis, as rates varied by HLA locus.

In this sample, this clone turned up many times. Its antigen remains unidentified. The clonotype comes from a woman aged 45-65 years in good health and CMV-seropositive. The J gene is TRBJ2-7, the V gene TRBV2; D perhaps matches TRBD1 (5 bases). Sequencing was performed on PBMCs. For the CDR3, the DNA is TGTGCCAGCAGCCGAAAGGCAGGGTCGTACGAGCAGTACTTC. It yields the protein CASSRKAGSYEQYF.